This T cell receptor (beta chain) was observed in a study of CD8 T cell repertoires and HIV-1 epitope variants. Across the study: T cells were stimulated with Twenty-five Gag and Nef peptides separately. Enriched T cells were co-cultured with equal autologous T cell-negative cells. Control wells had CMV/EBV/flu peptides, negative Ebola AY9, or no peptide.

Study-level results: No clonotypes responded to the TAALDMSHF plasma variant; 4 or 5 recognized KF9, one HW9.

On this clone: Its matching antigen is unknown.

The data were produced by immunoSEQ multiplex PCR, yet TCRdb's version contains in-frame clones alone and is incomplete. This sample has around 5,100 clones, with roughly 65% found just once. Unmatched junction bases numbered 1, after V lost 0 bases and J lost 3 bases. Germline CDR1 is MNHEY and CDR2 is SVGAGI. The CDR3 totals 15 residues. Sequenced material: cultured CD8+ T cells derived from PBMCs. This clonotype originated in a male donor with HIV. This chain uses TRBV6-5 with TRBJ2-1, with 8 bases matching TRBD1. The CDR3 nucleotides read TGTGCCAGCAGTTACTCGACAGGGGTCTACAATGAGCAGTTCTTC. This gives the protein CASSYSTGVYNEQFF.